The 9 T cell receptor beta chains listed next were all sequenced from one sample in a study of blood T cell repertoires in COVID-19. Sequencing used immunoSEQ multiplex PCR; TCRdb keeps in-frame clones, though not all of them. The table has roughly 97,000 clones, 90% to 95% seen once. The sample consisted of peripheral blood. These receptors were obtained from a human donor in a cohort sampled during active COVID-19.

This clone was recorded once. V and J are TRBV30 and TRBJ1-3, with D unclear. Trimming stripped 0 bases from V and 8 bases from J, with 14 bases between. Per the germline V gene, CDR1 is GTSNPN and CDR2 is SVGIG (reference sequence). The CDR3 length is 14 residues. The CDR3 loop reads CAWSVGSGVDTIYF. The CDR3 DNA reads as TGTGCCTGGAGTGTCGGGAGTGGGGTGGACACCATATATTTT.

This clone turned up a few times. The chain recombines TRBV4-1 with TRBJ1-2; the D gene is possibly TRBD1 (5 bases). The CDR3 runs 15 residues. CDR1 and CDR2 (germline): MGHRA, YSYEKL. Deletions cut 5 bases from V and 7 bases from J, with 20 bases between. CDR3 nucleotide sequence: TGCGCCAGCAGCGCCAGTAACAGGAAATCGAGTGGCTACACCTTC. Its translation is CASSASNRKSSGYTF.

J is TRBJ1-6 and V is TRBV6-2 or TRBV6-3; D perhaps matches TRBD1 (5 bases). Trimming shortened V by 2 bases and J by 7 bases, and 9 bases separated the two germline ends. Germline-derived CDR1 and CDR2 are MNHEY and SVGEGT. The CDR3 sequence is 14 residues long. CDR3 residues: CASSYGRDNSPLHF. CDR3 nucleotides: TGTGCCAGCAGTTACGGGAGGGACAATTCACCCCTCCACTTT.

To note about this clone: The same CDR3 arises from other DNA sequences in this sample as well. The rearrangement links TRBV6-2 or TRBV6-3 to TRBJ1-2, with a weak D call TRBD1 (6 bases). The CDR3 covers 13 residues. V lost 6 bases to trimming and J lost 3 bases, with 11 bases between them. The germline V gene encodes CDR1 MNHEY and CDR2 SVGEGT. The CDR3 is CASSPTGDYGYTF. CDR3 bases: TGTGCCAGCAGCCCGACAGGAGACTATGGCTACACCTTC.

The chain has TRBV5-1 and TRBJ1-6; 11 bases match TRBD1. This CDR3 has 15 amino acids. CDR1 is SGHRS, CDR2 YFSETQ, per germline. The junction had 7 bases not matched to a gene; V was cut back by 4 bases and J by 10 bases. This CDR3 is CASSGGTGGLSPLHF. CDR3 DNA: TGCGCCAGCAGCGGGGGGACAGGGGGATTGTCACCCCTCCACTTT.

The CDR3 DNA is TGTGCCAGCACCCGGACAGCATCGAACACTGAAGCTTTCTTT. Translated: CASTRTASNTEAFF. The chain recombines TRBV19 with TRBJ1-1, with D possibly being TRBD1 (6 bases). The CDR3 is made up of 14 amino acids. Per the germline V gene, CDR1 is LNHDA and CDR2 is SQIVND (reference sequence). V was cut by 9 bases and J by 1 base, with 15 bases left in between.

J is TRBJ1-5 and V is TRBV28; no definite D call. Germline V lookup: CDR1 MDHEN, CDR2 SYDVKM. The CDR3 is 12 amino acids. Here the CDR3 reads CGVGLGGQPQHF. Written as DNA, the CDR3 is TGTGGGGTTGGTTTGGGAGGTCAGCCCCAGCATTTT.

The genes are TRBV6-5 and TRBJ1-1; D is perhaps TRBD1 (6 bases). Trimming took 9 bases from V and 0 from J, leaving 17 bases between them. CDR3 length: 15 residues. From germline, CDR1 is MNHEY and CDR2 SVGAGI. CDR3 sequence: CASRQATPLNTEAFF. CDR3 bases: TGTGCCAGTCGACAGGCCACGCCGCTGAACACTGAAGCTTTCTTT.

This clone was observed a single time. This chain connects TRBV29-1 to TRBJ1-2, with D possibly being TRBD1 (5 bases). In germline, CDR1 is SQVTM, CDR2 ANQGSEA. The CDR3 sequence is 14 residues long. The V and J ends lost 1 base and 0 bases respectively, with 9 bases between them. The CDR3 spells CSVEGRGANYGYTF. The CDR3 DNA follows: TGCAGCGTTGAAGGCCGGGGGGCTAACTATGGCTACACCTTC.